The clone carrying this T cell receptor (beta chain) was picked up a small number of times. The sample belongs to a study of blood T cell repertoires in COVID-19. Study background: Italy, Spain and the United States were the sources of the convalescent and acute COVID-19 samples.

This CDR3 has 16 amino acids. The germline gives CDR1 MGHRA, CDR2 YSYEKL. V shed 0 bases, J shed 5 bases, and the junction held 7 bases outside the gene matches. In the original workflow: Using reference gene primer amplification, nucleated cell counts were estimated. Some clones are missing from TCRdb's copy, which holds only in-frame ones; the method was immunoSEQ multiplex PCR. The V and J calls and clone size are taken from that table; D and trimming were inferred from the DNA. The sample holds tens of thousands of clones; over 75% are singletons and the top ten take roughly 15%. This TCR derives from a woman aged 80 or older with active or convalescent COVID-19. This chain links TRBV4-1 with TRBJ2-3; 8 bases are a match to TRBD2. The sequencing input was peripheral blood. The DNA for the CDR3 is TGCGCCAGCAGCCAAGATCCAGCGGGAGTTGGAGATACGCAGTATTTT. Its translation: CASSQDPAGVGDTQYF.